Following are 16 T cell receptor beta chains from one sample sequenced in a study of blood T cell repertoires in COVID-19. This table comes from immunoSEQ multiplex PCR, and its TCRdb copy is limited to in-frame clones, with some not included. The table has about 43,000 clones, 87% seen once. Sequencing input: peripheral blood. The receptors here all came from a man aged 55 to 70 with active COVID-19.

The chain uses TRBV19 and TRBJ2-7; 8 nucleotides line up with TRBD2. From germline, CDR1 is LNHDA and CDR2 SQIVND (reference sequence). The CDR3 loop spans 14 amino acids. Trimming at V came to 5 bases and at J to 3 bases, leaving 6 bases not matched to a gene. CDR3 nucleotide sequence: TGTGCCAGTAGTTTCCGAGCGGGAGTCTACGAGCAGTACTTC. Translation gives CASSFRAGVYEQYF.

The V call is TRBV3-1 (or the pseudogene TRBV3-2), the J call TRBJ1-2, with D perhaps TRBD1 (5 bases). The V gene's germline CDR1 is LGHDT and CDR2 YNNKEL (reference sequence). This CDR3 has 15 residues. The V and J ends lost 3 bases and 6 bases respectively, with 17 bases between them. CDR3 in amino acids: CASSHPRMGPDGYTF. The CDR3 bases are TGTGCCAGCAGCCACCCCCGGATGGGGCCTGATGGCTACACCTTC.

Only one count was recorded for this clone. The rearrangement joins TRBV27 to TRBJ2-1; 13 nucleotides line up with TRBD2. The CDR3 runs 14 residues. Germline CDR1 reads MNHEY; CDR2 reads SMNVEV (reference sequence). V was clipped by 7 bases and J by 10 bases; unmatched bases: 7. The CDR3 spells CASTRTSGSGEQFF. The CDR3 DNA reads as TGTGCCAGCACCCGGACTAGCGGGAGTGGCGAGCAGTTCTTC.

The chain joins TRBV2 to TRBJ1-1, with D possibly matching TRBD1 (6 bases). The CDR3 totals 13 residues. Germline assignment: CDR1 SNHLY and CDR2 FYNNEI. The V end lost 7 bases, the J end lost 4 bases, and 13 bases lay between the germline ends. The CDR3, as DNA: TGTGCCAGCAAGGAGGGGGAGGGCACTGAAGCTTTCTTT. This sequence encodes CASKEGEGTEAFF.

This rearrangement joins TRBV5-6 to TRBJ1-1, with D maybe TRBD1 (6 bases). The CDR3 is 16 amino acids. Per germline, CDR1 SGHDT and CDR2 YYEEEE. Trimming took 4 bases from V and 0 from J, leaving 16 bases between them. In DNA form, the CDR3 reads TGTGCCAGCAGCCGCAACCGACAGGCAATGAACACTGAAGCTTTCTTT. Translation gives CASSRNRQAMNTEAFF.

This rearrangement joins TRBV5-4 to TRBJ1-1; possibly TRBD1 for D (5 bases). CDR3 size: 15 residues. The ends were cut back, 0 bases at V and 4 bases at J, with 13 bases in the middle. Germline V gene lookup returns CDR1 SGHNT and CDR2 YYREEE (reference sequence). The CDR3 reads CASSLALGAGTEAFF. The CDR3 coding sequence is TGTGCCAGCAGCTTGGCCCTAGGGGCAGGCACTGAAGCTTTCTTT.

This clone was seen just once. The chain joins TRBV27 to TRBJ1-2; 9 bases match TRBD1. Trimming took 5 bases from V and 7 from J; bases not matched to a gene: 11. Germline CDR1 and CDR2: MNHEY and SMNVEV (reference sequence). The CDR3 is 15 residues long. CDR3 residues: CASSPTKQGASGYTF. In DNA, the CDR3 is TGTGCCAGCAGTCCAACAAAACAGGGGGCAAGTGGCTACACCTTC.

In this sample, this clone turned up once. The genes are TRBV5-1 and TRBJ2-1, with 14 nucleotides matching TRBD2. CDR1 is SGHRS, CDR2 YFSETQ, per germline. The CDR3 has 20 residues. V trimming: 4 bases; J trimming: 4 bases; junction bases outside the gene matches: 16. CDR3 in amino acids: CASSEQGTSGGPPRYNEQFF. In DNA, the CDR3 is TGCGCCAGCAGCGAACAGGGGACTAGCGGGGGCCCACCCAGGTACAATGAGCAGTTCTTC.

The chain employs TRBV9 and TRBJ1-3, with D tentatively TRBD1 (6 bases). Germline V gene data show CDR1 as SGDLS and CDR2 as YYNGEE. This CDR3 has 16 amino acids. V gave up 4 bases and J gave up 4 bases, with 18 bases separating them. The CDR3 spells CASSPREGVVGNTIYF. The CDR3 bases are TGTGCCAGCAGCCCCCGCGAGGGGGTAGTAGGAAACACCATATATTTT.

J is TRBJ2-7 and V is TRBV28, with 7 bases identical to TRBD1. The CDR3 has 14 amino acids. V trimming: 6 bases; J trimming: 0 bases; junction bases outside the gene matches: 5. The V gene's germline CDR1 is MDHEN and CDR2 SYDVKM. In DNA form, the CDR3 reads TGTGCCAGCAGGGGACAGCTGAGCTCCTACGAGCAGTACTTC. Translation gives CASRGQLSSYEQYF.

The rearrangement links TRBV9 to TRBJ1-4; D is unclear. Germline CDR1 SGDLS, CDR2 YYNGEE. With 4 bases removed from V and 7 bases from J, the gap between germline ends came to 14 bases. There are 14 residues in the CDR3. The CDR3 sequence: CASSSEEGGEKLFF. CDR3 DNA: TGTGCCAGCAGCTCCGAAGAGGGAGGTGAAAAACTGTTTTTT.

The chain combines TRBV2 with TRBJ1-1, with 7 bases fitting TRBD1. CDR1 SNHLY and CDR2 FYNNEI come from the germline V gene. The trim removed 5 bases at V and 1 base at J, leaving 4 bases unmatched. The CDR3 extends over 14 amino acids. In DNA form, the CDR3 reads TGTGCCAGCAGTCGGGACAGTCCGAACACTGAAGCTTTCTTT. The encoded protein is CASSRDSPNTEAFF.

A note on this clone: One end of the junction is discordant with germline, which a read error may explain. CDR3 nucleotide sequence: TGTGCCAGCAGTTTCAGACCGGACAGAAGGTCCTTT. This codes for CASSFRPDRRSF. The V call is TRBV12-3 or TRBV12-4, the J call TRBJ1-4; weak D call: TRBD1 (6 bases). The CDR3 totals 12 residues.

V gene TRBV27 combines with J gene TRBJ1-1, with D tentatively TRBD1 (5 bases). This CDR3 has 12 residues. The V gene's germline CDR1 is MNHEY and CDR2 SMNVEV (reference sequence). Trimming took off 6 bases at V and 10 bases at J, with 15 bases between the two ends. The CDR3 region is CASSPLQGIAFF. CDR3 sequence (DNA): TGTGCCAGCAGCCCACTTCAGGGCATAGCTTTCTTT.

The genes are TRBV4-2 and TRBJ1-1; 8 nucleotides align to TRBD1. J lost 1 base, V lost 4 bases, and 5 bases had no gene match. CDR1 is LGHNA and CDR2 is YNFKEQ in the germline V gene. There are 15 residues in the CDR3. CDR3 loop: CASSRQTGENTEAFF. The CDR3 DNA reads TGTGCCAGCAGCCGCCAGACAGGGGAGAACACTGAAGCTTTCTTT.

V is TRBV6-1 and J is TRBJ2-7; no reliable D call. The CDR3 totals 12 residues. Germline V gene data show CDR1 as MNHNS and CDR2 as SASEGT. Between the trimmed V and J ends, which lost 1 base and 6 bases, there was a span of 7 bases. The CDR3 reads CASSEGGLEQYF. The CDR3 bases are TGTGCCAGCAGTGAAGGCGGTCTCGAGCAGTACTTC.